A single sample gave rise to the 3 T cell receptor beta chains below, sequenced in a study of metastatic and nonmetastatic thyroid tumors. TCRdb reprocessed the PCR reads using MiXCR. The sample carries 20,000 to 25,000 clones, 18% recorded once. Ahead of thyroid surgery, no patient had received treatment of any kind. The sequencing sample was made of blood. The source of these receptors is a male donor with papillary thyroid cancer or a benign thyroid nodule (not recorded which). Some clones in this sample may be carry-over from other donors' samples.

On this clone itself: This could be a read error, since a much larger clone is one nucleotide away. This chain uses TRBV9 with TRBJ2-1; 8 nucleotides match TRBD2. This CDR3 is built from 16 residues. V was pared by 2 bases and J by 0 bases, with 4 bases of the junction left unmatched. Looked up from germline, CDR1 is SGDLS and CDR2 is YYNGEE. The CDR3 here is CASSVSGASSYNEQFF. The CDR3 DNA follows: TGTGCCAGCAGCGTTAGCGGGGCAAGCTCCTACAATGAGCAGTTCTTC.

This clone was counted many times. This chain links TRBV2 with TRBJ1-1; 7 positions agree with TRBD1. With V trimmed by 8 bases and J by 1 base, 7 bases remained unmatched. The CDR3 extends over 14 amino acids. From germline, CDR1 is SNHLY and CDR2 FYNNEI. The CDR3 loop reads CASCRDRWNTEAFF. In DNA, the CDR3 is TGTGCCAGCTGTCGGGACAGATGGAACACTGAAGCTTTCTTT. The full variable domain, in which reference TRBV2 and TRBJ1-1 provide the parts outside the CDR3, is EPEVTQTPSHQVTQMGQEVILRCVPISNHLYFYWYRQILGQKVEFLVSFYNNEISEKSEIFDDQFSVERPDGSNFTLKIRSTKLEDSAMYFCASCRDRWNTEAFFGQGTRLTVV.

This clone was recorded many times. V is TRBV28 and J is TRBJ1-1; possible D gene TRBD1, 6 bases. The V gene's germline CDR1 is MDHEN and CDR2 SYDVKM. CDR3 length: 15 residues. V dropped 8 bases and J dropped 4 bases, with 20 bases sitting between them. The DNA for the CDR3 is TGTGCCAGCCTTATAGGGGGGGGCGGTGGCACTGAAGCTTTCTTT. Translating it yields CASLIGGGGGTEAFF.